The clone carrying this TCR beta chain has only a few counts. Its antigen is unknown. The germline V gene has CDR1 KGHDR and CDR2 SFDVKD. Trimming took 3 bases from V and 5 from J; bases not matched to a gene: 6. The CDR3 covers 15 residues. The data are from a study of T cells after yellow fever vaccination. Whole-study results and caveats: Contaminating bulk clonotypes could be abundant in FACS-sorted repertoires. The appearance of a small share of clonotypes in both CD4 and CD8 compartments was observed. Weaker, the secondary response had a peak occurring faster, on day 5 versus 15.

By 5'RACE template switching, TCR cDNA was produced, with a universal primer site and UMIs added in the process. TCRdb passed the 5' RACE reads through MiXCR, listing each CDR3 protein once. The data hold 500,000 to 650,000 distinct CDR3 sequences, with around an eighth observed a single time. The genes are TRBV24-1 and TRBJ2-1; 7 bases are shared with TRBD2. This sequence was found in a man aged 25-45 years who received the YFV17D yellow fever vaccine. Specimen: PBMCs, collected on the day of the yellow fever booster vaccination. This chain's CDR3 is CATSDPGGGNNEQFF. CDR3 coding DNA: TGTGCCACCAGTGATCCTGGGGGGGGGAACAATGAGCAGTTCTTC.